These 8 T cell receptor beta chains share one sample of origin, sequenced in a study of T cell repertoires in cytomegalovirus infection. TCRdb called the reads again in MiXCR, with one record for every CDR3 protein. The sample includes roughly 500,000 distinct CDR3 sequences, about 17% seen only once; the top ten take more than 20%. What was sequenced was CD8+ T cells from PBMCs. These receptors all stem from a human donor in good health (CMV status not recorded). Some clones in this sample may be carry-over from other donors' samples.

Notes on this clonotype: The junction differs from germline at one of its ends, possibly a read error. The gene calls are TRBV9 and TRBJ1-2; D uncertain. Germline-derived CDR1 and CDR2 are SGDLS and YYNGEE. This CDR3 comprises 14 residues. CDR3 sequence: CASHSIGDNYGYPF. As DNA, the CDR3 is TGTGCCAGCCACTCGATTGGGGATAACTATGGCTACCCCTTC.

Worth noting for this clonotype: A much larger clone differs by one base, so this may be a read error. The J gene is TRBJ1-4, the V gene TRBV7-9; 9 bases line up with TRBD1. The germline CDR1 and CDR2 sequences are SEHNR and FQNEAQ (reference sequence). The CDR3 extends over 14 amino acids. The CDR3 DNA follows: TGTGCCAGCACCACAGGGGGCGTTAATGAAAAACTGATTTTT. It translates to CASTTGGVNEKLIF.

In this sample, this clonotype turned up many times. The V and J genes are TRBV7-8 and TRBJ1-1; tentatively, D is TRBD1 (5 bases). Trimming removed 1 base from V and 8 bases from J, with 14 bases in between. The CDR3 is made up of 14 amino acids. The germline CDR1 and CDR2 sequences are SGHVS and FQNEAQ. CDR3 amino acids: CASSLEVGGIEAFF. The CDR3 DNA reads as TGTGCCAGCAGCTTAGAGGTCGGGGGAATAGAAGCTTTCTTT. Based on the CDR3 plus reference TRBV7-8 and TRBJ1-1, the full variable domain is GAGVSQSPRYKVAKRGQDVALRCDPISGHVSLFWYQQALGQGPEFLTYFQNEAQLDKSGLPSDRFFAERPEGSVSTLKIQRTQQEDSAVYLCASSLEVGGIEAFFGQGTRLTVV.

There are a few counts of this clonotype. The chain uses TRBV5-1 and TRBJ2-1; the D is unclear. V lost 0 bases to trimming and J lost 6 bases, with 4 bases between them. The germline V gene encodes CDR1 SGHRS and CDR2 YFSETQ. The CDR3 contains 12 residues. The CDR3 sequence is CASSLDFNEQFF. CDR3 in DNA: TGCGCCAGCAGCTTGGATTTCAATGAGCAGTTCTTC.

The gene calls are TRBV7-7 and TRBJ2-1; D is unclear. Trimming removed 3 bases at V and 0 bases at J, with 9 bases between. The germline gives CDR1 SSHAT, CDR2 FNYEAQ (reference sequence). This CDR3 comprises 15 residues. The CDR3 sequence is CASSFSKSSYNEQFF. CDR3 sequence (DNA): TGTGCCAGCAGCTTCAGTAAAAGCTCCTACAATGAGCAGTTCTTC.

This clonotype has a handful of counts. The rearrangement uses TRBV5-5 and TRBJ1-2; no clear D gene. V lost 3 bases and J 10 bases, leaving 10 bases between the germline ends. Germline V gene data show CDR1 as SGHKS and CDR2 as YYEKEE (reference sequence). The CDR3 runs 11 residues. The CDR3 is CASSSRRAYTF. For the CDR3, the DNA is TGTGCCAGCAGCTCCCGGCGGGCCTACACCTTC.

This clonotype was counted many times. The CDR3 is CASSPASYEQYF. As DNA, the CDR3 is TGTGCCAGCAGCCCAGCTTCCTACGAGCAGTACTTC. The genes are TRBV7-9 and TRBJ2-7; D gene uncertain. From germline, CDR1 is SEHNR and CDR2 FQNEAQ (reference sequence). This CDR3 region has 12 residues. V was clipped by 5 bases and J by 1 base, with 6 bases between them.

The chain joins TRBV10-3 to TRBJ1-2, with 7 bases fitting TRBD1. Germline trimming cut 8 bases from V and 1 base from J; bases unmatched to any gene: 4. The CDR3 totals 13 residues. The germline V gene has CDR1 ENHRY and CDR2 SYGVKD. CDR3 sequence reads: CAISTGINYGYTF. For the CDR3, the DNA is TGTGCCATCTCGACAGGGATTAACTATGGCTACACCTTC.